A single sample gave rise to the 13 T cell receptor beta chains below, sequenced in a study of blood T cells in healthy people across ages (dated by TCRdb to about 2015). The library was generated by 5' RACE. The instrument given in TCRdb is Illumina HiSeq 2500. A second PCR of 7 to 11 cycles was performed with a sample-barcoded 5' primer and a J-beta primer mix. The public reads were reanalyzed by TCRdb: fastp trimming at Q25, MiXCR alignment, in-frame beta chains only. Every CDR3 protein is listed once, alongside the most common genes and DNA of its rows. Here the sample has over a million distinct CDR3 sequences; 40% to 50% occur a single time. The ten largest make up 7% to 9% of the sample. The sequencing sample was made of blood. The receptors come from a young woman in good health.

The rearrangement joins TRBV4-1 to TRBJ2-3; 7 nucleotides line up with TRBD1. This CDR3 is 16 amino acids long. Per the germline V gene, CDR1 is MGHRA and CDR2 is YSYEKL. After removal of 3 bases from V and 6 bases from J, the junction contained 12 bases not matched to a gene. This CDR3 reads CASSHRDRASGDTQYF. CDR3 DNA sequence: TGCGCCAGCAGCCACCGTGACAGGGCCTCAGGGGATACGCAGTATTTT.

The CDR3 nucleotides are TGTGCCAGCAGCCCTAAACAGGGACCGTTCTACGAGCAGTACTTC. Translation gives CASSPKQGPFYEQYF. The genes are TRBV7-8 and TRBJ2-7; a possible D gene is TRBD1 (6 bases). This CDR3 has 15 amino acids. CDR1 and CDR2 from the germline V gene are SGHVS and FQNEAQ. The ends were cut back, 5 bases at V and 3 bases at J, with 17 bases in the middle. The variable domain in full, with the rest retrieved from reference TRBV7-8 and TRBJ2-7, is GAGVSQSPRYKVAKRGQDVALRCDPISGHVSLFWYQQALGQGPEFLTYFQNEAQLDKSGLPSDRFFAERPEGSVSTLKIQRTQQEDSAVYLCASSPKQGPFYEQYFGPGTRLTVT.

This chain uses TRBV12-3 or TRBV12-4 with TRBJ1-1; D remains ambiguous. This CDR3 comprises 13 residues. Trimming removed 3 bases at V and 0 bases at J, with 5 bases between. The CDR3 nucleotides read TGTGCCAGCAGTTTTAAAATGAACACTGAAGCTTTCTTT. Translation gives CASSFKMNTEAFF.

This clonotype was observed a single time. J is TRBJ1-1 and V is TRBV15, with a possible D match to TRBD1 (6 bases). The V gene lost 0 bases and the J gene lost 0 bases, with 14 bases spanning the gap. The CDR3 is 17 amino acids. Germline V CDR1 and CDR2: LNHNV, YYDKDF (reference sequence). The CDR3 reads CATSREGNGGMNTEAFF. Here the CDR3 DNA reads TGTGCCACCAGCAGAGAGGGGAACGGGGGCATGAACACTGAAGCTTTCTTT. Full variable domain (outside the CDR3, taken from reference TRBV15 and TRBJ1-1): DAMVIQNPRYQVTQFGKPVTLSCSQTLNHNVMYWYQQKSSQAPKLLFHYYDKDFNNEADTPDNFQSRRPNTSFCFLDIRSPGLGDTAMYLCATSREGNGGMNTEAFFGQGTRLTVV.

The chain is built from TRBV7-9 and TRBJ2-1; D call uncertain. The CDR3 is 13 amino acids. Trimming cost V 3 bases and J 5 bases, with 8 bases left between them. Per the germline V gene, CDR1 is SEHNR and CDR2 is FQNEAQ (reference sequence). CDR3 region: CASSFSSHNEQFF. As DNA, the CDR3 is TGTGCCAGCAGCTTCTCATCCCACAATGAGCAGTTCTTC.

The chain employs TRBV6-5 and TRBJ2-5; D call uncertain. CDR1 is MNHEY, CDR2 SVGAGI, per germline. The CDR3 spans 13 residues. The V end lost 7 bases, the J end lost 5 bases, and 14 bases lay between the germline ends. CDR3 loop: CASTQLFVETQYF. The CDR3 DNA is TGTGCCAGCACTCAGTTGTTCGTGGAGACCCAGTACTTC.

The gene calls are TRBV7-2 and TRBJ2-3, with D maybe TRBD2 (6 bases). The germline gives CDR1 SGHTA, CDR2 FQGNSA. This CDR3 comprises 15 residues. The V and J ends lost 7 bases and 4 bases respectively, with 18 bases between them. The CDR3 sequence: CASTTGVGIPDTQYF. In nucleotides, the CDR3 is TGTGCCAGCACAACGGGGGTGGGCATACCAGATACGCAGTATTTT.

This clonotype was counted ten times or more. This chain uses TRBV7-3 with TRBJ2-1, with D possibly TRBD1 on 6 matching bases. The V end was cut by 0 bases, the J end by 4 bases, with 7 bases between. Germline CDR1 SGHTA, CDR2 FQGTGA. The CDR3 covers 14 residues. The CDR3 protein is CASSLTGAYNEQFF. The DNA for the CDR3 is TGTGCCAGCAGCTTAACGGGGGCATACAATGAGCAGTTCTTC.

This clonotype has just a few counts. The chain combines TRBV25-1 with TRBJ1-1; D is undetermined. Trimming took off 1 base at V and 6 bases at J, with 18 bases between the two ends. CDR3 length: 16 residues. Germline CDR1 reads MGHDK; CDR2 reads SYGVNS. CDR3 bases: TGTGCCAGCAGTGAATTCGTTTCAGGCGCCAATTCTGAAGCTTTCTTT. Translating gives CASSEFVSGANSEAFF.

The chain joins TRBV11-2 to TRBJ2-3, with a possible D match to TRBD1 (6 bases). The germline V gene has CDR1 SGHAT and CDR2 FQNNGV. V lost 1 base and J 2 bases, leaving 13 bases between the germline ends. There are 16 residues in the CDR3. The CDR3 DNA is TGTGCCAGCAGCTTAGTAGGACAGTATGCCACAGATACGCAGTATTTT. Protein sequence: CASSLVGQYATDTQYF.

This clonotype has more than one count but fewer than ten. The CDR3 nucleotides are TGTGCCAGCAGCTTAGCGGAGGGGGGCGAAGAGACCCAGTACTTC. This translates into CASSLAEGGEETQYF. V usage is TRBV11-2 and J usage is TRBJ2-7; D is perhaps TRBD1 or TRBD2 (6 bases each). TRBJ2-5 matches the DNA end more closely, so the J call is doubtful. Germline CDR1 reads SGHAT; CDR2 reads FQNNGV. CDR3 size: 15 residues.

This clonotype was counted only a few times. The DNA for the CDR3 is TGTGCCATCAGTGAGTCCCCCGTAGTAGCCGATTCGAACACTGAAGCTTTCTTT. Amino acids: CAISESPVVADSNTEAFF. V gene TRBV10-3 combines with J gene TRBJ1-1; no firm D call. This CDR3 is built from 18 residues. The ends were cut back, 0 bases at V and 1 base at J, with 18 bases in the middle. From germline, CDR1 is ENHRY and CDR2 SYGVKD.

V gene TRBV20-1 combines with J gene TRBJ1-2, with D possibly matching TRBD1 (5 bases). Germline V CDR1 and CDR2: DFQATT, SNEGSKA (reference sequence). The CDR3 sequence is 13 residues long. V dropped 4 bases and J dropped 3 bases, with 12 bases sitting between them. The CDR3 DNA sequence: TGCAGTGCTACAGTGGGGGGGTACTATGGCTACACCTTC. Its protein product is CSATVGGYYGYTF.